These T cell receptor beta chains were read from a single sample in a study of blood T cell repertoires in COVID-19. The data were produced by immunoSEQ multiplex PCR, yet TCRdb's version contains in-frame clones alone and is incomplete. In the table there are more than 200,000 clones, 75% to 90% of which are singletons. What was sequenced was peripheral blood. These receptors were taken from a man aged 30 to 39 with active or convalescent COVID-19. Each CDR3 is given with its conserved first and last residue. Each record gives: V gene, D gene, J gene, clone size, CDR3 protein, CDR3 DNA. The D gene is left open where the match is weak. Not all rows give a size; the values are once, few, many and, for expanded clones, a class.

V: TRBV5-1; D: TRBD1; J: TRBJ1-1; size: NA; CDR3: CASSFDNPPGQGTEAFF; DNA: TGCGCCAGCAGCTTCGACAATCCCCCGGGACAGGGCACTGAAGCTTTCTTT
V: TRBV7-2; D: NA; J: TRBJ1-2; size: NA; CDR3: CASSLQGNYGYTF; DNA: TGTGCCAGCAGTTTACAGGGTAACTATGGCTACACCTTC
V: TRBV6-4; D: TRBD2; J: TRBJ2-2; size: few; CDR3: CASSETGGGTGELFF; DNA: TGTGCCAGCAGTGAGACGGGGGGAGGAACCGGGGAGCTGTTTTTT
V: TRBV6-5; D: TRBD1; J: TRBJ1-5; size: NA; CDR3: CASTTGEVQPQHF; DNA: TGTGCCAGCACTACAGGGGAGGTTCAGCCCCAGCATTTT
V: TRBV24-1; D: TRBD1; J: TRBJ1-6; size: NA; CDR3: CATTKGQNNSPLHF; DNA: TGTGCCACCACCAAGGGACAGAATAATTCACCCCTCCACTTT
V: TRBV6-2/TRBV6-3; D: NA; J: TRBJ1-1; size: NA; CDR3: CASRPFRVEVSEAFF; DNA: TGTGCCAGCAGGCCTTTCAGGGTTGAGGTGTCTGAAGCTTTCTTT
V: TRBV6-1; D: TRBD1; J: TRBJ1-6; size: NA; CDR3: CASSDRGPRDNSPLHF; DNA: TGTGCCAGCAGTGACAGGGGGCCTAGGGATAATTCACCCCTCCACTTT
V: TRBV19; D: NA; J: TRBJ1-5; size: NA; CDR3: CASSVAGRNQPQHF; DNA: TGTGCCAGTAGTGTGGCAGGGCGCAATCAGCCCCAGCATTTT
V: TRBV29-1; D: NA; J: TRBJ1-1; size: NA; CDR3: CSVEDRGGTEAFF; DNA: TGCAGCGTTGAAGATCGAGGGGGCACTGAAGCTTTCTTT
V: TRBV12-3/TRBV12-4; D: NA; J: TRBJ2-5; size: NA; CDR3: CASSGGSAQYF; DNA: TGTGCCAGCAGCGGGGGATCGGCCCAGTACTTC
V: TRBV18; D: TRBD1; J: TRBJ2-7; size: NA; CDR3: CASSQDRSSSYEQYF; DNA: TGTGCCAGCTCACAGGACAGGTCGAGCTCCTACGAGCAGTACTTC
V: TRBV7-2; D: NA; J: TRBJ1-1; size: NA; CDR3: CASSLGATTEAFF; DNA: TGTGCCAGCAGCTTAGGGGCTACCACTGAAGCTTTCTTT
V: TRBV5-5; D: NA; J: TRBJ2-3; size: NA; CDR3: CASSRQVVLRTDTQYF; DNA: TGTGCCAGCAGCCGTCAGGTTGTCCTTCGCACAGATACGCAGTATTTT
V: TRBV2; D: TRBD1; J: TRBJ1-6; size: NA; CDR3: CASRTGTGVGSPLHF; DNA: TGTGCCAGCAGGACCGGGACAGGGGTGGGATCACCCCTCCACTTT
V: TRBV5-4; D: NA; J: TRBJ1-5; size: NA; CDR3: CASSLDGEFQHF; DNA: TGTGCCAGCAGCTTGGATGGTGAGTTCCAGCATTTT
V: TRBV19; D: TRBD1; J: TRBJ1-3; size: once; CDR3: CASLGQASGGNTIYF; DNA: TGTGCCAGCCTTGGACAGGCCTCGGGGGGAAACACCATATATTTT
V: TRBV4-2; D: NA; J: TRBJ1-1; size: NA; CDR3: CASSQPQGNTEAFF; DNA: TGTGCCAGCAGCCAGCCGCAGGGGAACACTGAAGCTTTCTTT
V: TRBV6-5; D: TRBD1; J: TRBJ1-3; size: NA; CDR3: CASGPTGVSGNTIYF; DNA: TGTGCCAGCGGTCCGACAGGGGTTTCTGGAAACACCATATATTTT
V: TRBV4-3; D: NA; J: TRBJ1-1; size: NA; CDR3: CASSQDYPLNTEAFF; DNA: TGCGCCAGCAGCCAAGATTATCCGTTAAACACTGAAGCTTTCTTT
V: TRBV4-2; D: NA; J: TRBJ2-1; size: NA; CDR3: CASSQETLDSYNEQFF; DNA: TGTGCCAGCAGCCAAGAGACACTTGACTCCTACAATGAGCAGTTCTTC
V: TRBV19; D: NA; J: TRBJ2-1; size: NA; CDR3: CASSRAGFPNEQFF; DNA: TGTGCCAGTAGTAGGGCAGGGTTCCCGAATGAGCAGTTCTTC
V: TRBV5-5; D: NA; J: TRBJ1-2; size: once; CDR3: CASSPGAGDYGYTF; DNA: TGTGCCAGCAGCCCCGGGGCGGGGGACTATGGCTACACCTTC
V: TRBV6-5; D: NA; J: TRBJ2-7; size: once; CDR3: CASSSSGQRPYEQYF; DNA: TGTGCCAGCAGTTCTTCCGGACAGCGACCCTACGAGCAGTACTTC